This entry lists 17 T cell receptor beta chains sequenced from one sample in a study of T cell responses to AZD1222 COVID-19 vaccine. This table comes from immunoSEQ multiplex PCR, and its TCRdb copy is limited to in-frame clones, with some not included. Here the sample spans about 130,000 clones, 92% being singletons. Source: peripheral blood, taken 28 days after the second AZD1222 dose. The receptors here all came from an adult who received the AZD1222 COVID-19 vaccine.

The chain links TRBV5-1 to TRBJ2-1; D is perhaps TRBD2 (6 bases). Germline V gene data show CDR1 as SGHRS and CDR2 as YFSETQ. Trimming took off 0 bases at V and 10 bases at J, with 14 bases between the two ends. The CDR3 is 14 amino acids. The CDR3 loop reads CASSLGPSVREQFF. CDR3 DNA sequence: TGCGCCAGCAGCTTGGGGCCTAGCGTTCGGGAGCAGTTCTTC.

The V call is TRBV28, the J call TRBJ2-3; the match to TRBD1 covers 7 bases. The V gene's germline CDR1 is MDHEN and CDR2 SYDVKM. Trimming cost V 2 bases and J 2 bases; bases outside gene matches: 4. The CDR3 has 15 residues. CDR3 sequence (DNA): TGTGCCAGCAGTTTAGGGCAGGGGGTCACAGATACGCAGTATTTT. This translates into CASSLGQGVTDTQYF.

The V and J genes are TRBV28 and TRBJ1-2, with a weak D call TRBD1 (5 bases). Germline V lookup: CDR1 MDHEN, CDR2 SYDVKM. This CDR3 comprises 13 residues. V gave up 2 bases and J gave up 8 bases, with 12 bases separating them. The CDR3 DNA reads as TGTGCCAGCAGTTTAGGAGGGGTAAAGGGCTACACCTTC. It translates to CASSLGGVKGYTF.

The chain links TRBV28 to TRBJ2-2, with 10 bases identical to TRBD2. The CDR3 totals 20 residues. CDR1 and CDR2 from the germline V gene are MDHEN and SYDVKM. Trimming at V came to 1 base and at J to 7 bases, leaving 18 bases not matched to a gene. Here the CDR3 reads CASSLLVGRLAGEISGELFF. CDR3 nucleotides: TGTGCCAGCAGTTTATTAGTCGGGCGGCTAGCGGGAGAAATCAGCGGGGAGCTGTTTTTT. The full variable domain, with the rest looked up from reference TRBV28 and TRBJ2-2, is DVKVTQSSRYLVKRTGEKVFLECVQDMDHENMFWYRQDPGLGLRLIYFSYDVKMKEKGDIPEGYSVSREKKERFSLILESASTNQTSMYLCASSLLVGRLAGEISGELFFGEGSRLTVL.

The chain joins TRBV19 to TRBJ2-1, with D perhaps being TRBD1 or TRBD2 (5 bases each). The germline CDR1 and CDR2 sequences are LNHDA and SQIVND (reference sequence). Trimming stripped 7 bases from V and 2 bases from J, with 12 bases between. The CDR3 totals 14 residues. The CDR3 loop is CASNYGDAYNEQFF. In DNA form, the CDR3 reads TGTGCCAGTAATTACGGGGACGCCTACAATGAGCAGTTCTTC. The full variable domain, rest sourced from reference TRBV19 and TRBJ2-1, is DGGITQSPKYLFRKEGQNVTLSCEQNLNHDAMYWYRQDPGQGLRLIYYSQIVNDFQKGDIAEGYSVSREKKESFPLTVTSAQKNPTAFYLCASNYGDAYNEQFFGPGTRLTVL.

Of note for this clone: The junction does not match germline at one end; this may be a read error. The chain carries TRBV7-9 and TRBJ1-2, with D unclear. This CDR3 contains 12 residues. Germline CDR1 and CDR2: SEHNR and FQNEAQ (reference sequence). The CDR3 coding sequence is TGTGCCAGCAGCCCGGTTGCTGTTGGCTGCACCTTC. This encodes CASSPVAVGCTF. The whole variable domain, filled in from reference TRBV7-9 and TRBJ1-2, reads DTGVSQNPRHKITKRGQNVTFRCDPISEHNRLYWYRQTLGQGPEFLTYFQNEAQLEKSRLLSDRFSAERPKGSFSTLEIQRTEQGDSAMYLCASSPVAVGCTFGSGTRLTVV.

This clone was observed a handful of times. J is TRBJ2-7 and V is TRBV18; no reliable D call. The V end was cut by 3 bases, the J end by 8 bases, with 20 bases between. The CDR3 runs to 15 residues. Germline CDR1 is KGHSH and CDR2 is LQKENI. CDR3: CASSPGNSDTLKQYF. The CDR3 bases are TGTGCCAGCTCACCGGGGAATTCCGATACGTTAAAGCAGTACTTC. Based on the CDR3 plus reference TRBV18 and TRBJ2-7, the full variable domain is NAGVMQNPRHLVRRRGQEARLRCSPMKGHSHVYWYRQLPEEGLKFMVYLQKENIIDESGMPKERFSAEFPKEGPSILRIQQVVRGDSAAYFCASSPGNSDTLKQYFGPGTRLTVT.

This chain joins TRBV12-5 and TRBJ1-1; 10 positions agree with TRBD1. The CDR3 covers 16 residues. The ends lost 6 bases at V and 1 base at J; junction bases unmatched: 8. Germline CDR1 LGHNT, CDR2 FRNRAP. The CDR3 here is CASGRGQGRGNTEAFF. The CDR3 region has the DNA TGTGCTAGTGGACGGGGACAGGGGAGGGGGAACACTGAAGCTTTCTTT.

J is TRBJ1-2 and V is TRBV28; D is possibly TRBD1 (6 bases). Between the trimmed V and J ends, which lost 7 bases and 6 bases, there was a span of 24 bases. This CDR3 has 16 residues. The V gene's germline CDR1 is MDHEN and CDR2 SYDVKM. CDR3 DNA sequence: TGTGCCAGCACCTTTTCCATCCCCGGGGGGCGCAATGGCTACACCTTC. It is translated as CASTFSIPGGRNGYTF.

The CDR3 loop is CASSLKPRDSYEQYF. For the CDR3, the DNA is TGTGCCAGCAGCTTGAAGCCGCGGGATTCCTACGAGCAGTACTTC. This rearrangement joins TRBV11-2 to TRBJ2-7; a possible D gene is TRBD2 (6 bases). The germline CDR1 and CDR2 sequences are SGHAT and FQNNGV. The CDR3 loop spans 15 amino acids. V gave up 3 bases and J gave up 1 base, with 13 bases separating them.

The rearrangement joins TRBV7-3 to TRBJ2-1; 7 bases map to TRBD2. V was clipped by 1 base and J by 9 bases; unmatched bases: 9. Germline V gene lookup returns CDR1 SGHTA and CDR2 FQGTGA. The CDR3 sequence is 15 residues long. CDR3 sequence reads: CASSLNGGGHPEQFF. The DNA for the CDR3 is TGTGCCAGCAGCTTAAATGGGGGAGGGCACCCTGAGCAGTTCTTC. The whole variable domain, remainder taken from reference TRBV7-3 and TRBJ2-1, is GAGVSQTPSNKVTEKGKYVELRCDPISGHTALYWYRQSLGQGPEFLIYFQGTGAADDSGLPNDRFFAVRPEGSVSTLKIQRTERGDSAVYLCASSLNGGGHPEQFFGPGTRLTVL.

This clone was seen a few times. This chain connects TRBV4-2 to TRBJ2-3; 7 nucleotides match TRBD2. This CDR3 is built from 15 residues. J lost 3 bases, V lost 0 bases, and 3 bases had no gene match. Germline values: CDR1 LGHNA, CDR2 YNFKEQ. CDR3 sequence reads: CASSQEMGGTDTQYF. The CDR3 DNA sequence: TGTGCCAGCAGCCAAGAAATGGGAGGGACAGATACGCAGTATTTT.

V usage is TRBV19 and J usage is TRBJ2-5; 8 bases agree with TRBD2. The J segment lost 2 bases and the V segment lost 0 bases, leaving 8 bases of the junction unmatched. The CDR3 sequence is 17 residues long. Looked up from germline, CDR1 is LNHDA and CDR2 is SQIVND (reference sequence). The CDR3, as DNA: TGTGCCAGTAGTATAGAGGGAAGCGGGAGTGGTCAAGAGACCCAGTACTTC. As protein: CASSIEGSGSGQETQYF.

This clone occurred once. The CDR3 region is CASSLAGVQPQHF. The CDR3 DNA follows: TGTGCCAGCAGTTTAGCAGGGGTTCAGCCCCAGCATTTT. This rearrangement joins TRBV12-3 or TRBV12-4 to TRBJ1-5; a weak D match, TRBD1 (5 bases). Trimming shortened V by 0 bases and J by 6 bases, and 6 bases separated the two germline ends. The CDR3 loop spans 13 amino acids.

About this clone: The limits of the CDR3 on the DNA are not certain, so only TCRdb's listed CDR3 is given. J is TRBJ2-7 and V is TRBV3-1 (or the pseudogene TRBV3-2); the table assigns TRBD1, which was not confirmed against the DNA. Ends included, the CDR3 has 14 residues. Germline CDR1 LGHDT, CDR2 YNNKEL (reference sequence). The CDR3 reads CASSQDVGQGNPYF.

This sequence joins TRBV9 and TRBJ2-1; D gene ambiguous. Germline loops: CDR1 SGDLS, CDR2 YYNGEE. The CDR3 covers 14 residues. V was pared by 0 bases and J by 2 bases, with 6 bases between. CDR3 DNA: TGTGCCAGCAGCGTAGACGTGACCTACAATGAGCAGTTCTTC. It encodes CASSVDVTYNEQFF.

This sequence joins TRBV7-9 and TRBJ2-1, with 10 bases that match TRBD2. Losses at the gene ends were 8 bases for V and 4 bases for J; bases not matched to a gene: 5. The germline CDR1 and CDR2 sequences are SEHNR and FQNEAQ (reference sequence). This CDR3 comprises 14 residues. CDR3 sequence: CASHLAGGYNEQFF. The CDR3 nucleotides are TGTGCCAGCCACTTAGCGGGGGGATACAATGAGCAGTTCTTC.